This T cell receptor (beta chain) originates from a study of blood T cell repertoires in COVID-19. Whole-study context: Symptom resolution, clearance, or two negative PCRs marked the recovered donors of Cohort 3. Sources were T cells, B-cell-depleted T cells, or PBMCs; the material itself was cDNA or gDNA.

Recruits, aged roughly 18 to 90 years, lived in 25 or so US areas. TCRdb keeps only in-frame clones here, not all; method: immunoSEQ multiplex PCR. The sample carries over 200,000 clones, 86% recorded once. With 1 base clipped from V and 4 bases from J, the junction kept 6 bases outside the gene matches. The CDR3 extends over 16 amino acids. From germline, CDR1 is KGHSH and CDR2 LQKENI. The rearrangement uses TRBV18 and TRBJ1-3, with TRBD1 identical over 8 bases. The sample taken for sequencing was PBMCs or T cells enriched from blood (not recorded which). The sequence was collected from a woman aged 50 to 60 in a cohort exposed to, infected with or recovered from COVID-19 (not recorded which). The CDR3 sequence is CASSPRSGQEGNTIYF. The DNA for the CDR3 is TGTGCCAGCTCACCACGGTCGGGACAGGAGGGAAACACCATATATTTT.